A selection of T cell receptor beta chains follows, all from one sample in a study of spatial heterogeneity in lung cancer. Each CDR3 protein is one row after TCRdb ran MiXCR on the 5' RACE reads. The top ten clones hold about a third of a sample with about 52,000 distinct CDR3 sequences, about 7.4% of them seen once. This specimen consisted of PBMCs, obtained at follow-up. These receptors all come from a female donor with early-stage non-small cell lung cancer. Both conserved end residues are trimmed from each CDR3. The order of the fields is J gene, V gene, CDR3 protein.

>TRBJ1-5|TRBV7-9
ASSFIDMVGHHQPQH
>TRBJ2-1|TRBV20-1
SARAGGNSYNEQF
>TRBJ2-1|TRBV6-2/TRBV6-3
ASSYQRGVEQF
>TRBJ1-3|TRBV12-3/TRBV12-4
ASSFSTGGNTIY
>TRBJ1-1|TRBV29-1
SASGSFSNTEAF
>TRBJ2-3|TRBV20-1
SARDPQRGGTDTQY
>TRBJ2-7|TRBV5-6
ASSDYSRVHEQY
>TRBJ1-2|TRBV7-6
ASSFRQGTGYT
>TRBJ1-3|TRBV27
ASSRVSSGNTIY
>TRBJ2-1|TRBV11-2
ASSPDRGEMQF
>TRBJ2-7|TRBV7-2
ASSFGTSGTYEQY
>TRBJ2-3|TRBV20-1
SARDDRGDTQY
>TRBJ2-5|TRBV18
ASSPLVRQGNVPQETQY
>TRBJ2-4|TRBV2
AIRGLAKNIQY
>TRBJ1-4|TRBV7-9
ASSQRQSNEKLF
>TRBJ2-5|TRBV4-3
ASSHGYAGGQETQY
>TRBJ1-2|TRBV29-1
SATRQGAVYGYT
>TRBJ2-7|TRBV6-2/TRBV6-3
ASSYPFYEQY
>TRBJ2-5|TRBV10-3
AIGGGWETQY
>TRBJ2-7|TRBV28
ASSRSGTRYEQY
>TRBJ2-3|TRBV30
AWSVSPDTQY
>TRBJ1-2|TRBV3-1
ASSQGQSPYGYT
>TRBJ1-1|TRBV28
ASSAPGGSDTEAF
>TRBJ2-7|TRBV20-1
SAAPGGAYEQY
>TRBJ2-1|TRBV7-2
ASSPNGAGGRNEQF
>TRBJ1-2|TRBV18
ASSGTARNGYT
>TRBJ1-1|TRBV5-1
VSSPGGENTEAF
>TRBJ1-6|TRBV5-1
ASSLEQGWALH
>TRBJ2-3|TRBV5-1
ASSLGTFVDTQY
>TRBJ2-1|TRBV4-2
ASSRAGTGLYNEQF
>TRBJ2-2|TRBV5-1
ASSLGQGINTGELF
>TRBJ1-5|TRBV5-6
ASSLGGAGPQH
>TRBJ1-4|TRBV7-2
ASSLMGRVNEKLF
>TRBJ2-1|TRBV18
ASSPAVAGGYEQF
>TRBJ2-1|TRBV4-1
ASSPGTVPYNEQF
>TRBJ2-3|TRBV7-2
ASTRGADTQY
>TRBJ1-2|TRBV18
ASSPTDEPTNYGYT
>TRBJ2-3|TRBV9
ASSLRASSTDTQY
>TRBJ2-2|TRBV7-9
ASSSVVRLAGSTGELF
>TRBJ2-1|TRBV7-9
ASSSRQVSSYNEQF
>TRBJ2-2|TRBV20-1
SGRRGAGELF
>TRBJ2-5|TRBV5-5
ASSLGAVSRVQETQY
>TRBJ2-5|TRBV20-1
SAALAGQETQY
>TRBJ2-3|TRBV23-1
ASSAGTGIEDTQY
>TRBJ1-2|TRBV28
ASSLYGGTNYGYT
>TRBJ1-4|TRBV12-3/TRBV12-4
ASSLFREQGEKLF
>TRBJ1-1|TRBV3-1
ASSQVVGATEAF
>TRBJ1-1|TRBV2
ASSEYQGYTEAF
>TRBJ1-6|TRBV29-1
SVGAGNSPLH
>TRBJ2-2|TRBV11-2
ASSPIAGTGELF
>TRBJ2-7|TRBV15
ATSRGWGELIPPYEQY
>TRBJ2-5|TRBV12-3/TRBV12-4
ASRTDPEKTQY
>TRBJ2-2|TRBV20-1
SAWTGSNPGELF